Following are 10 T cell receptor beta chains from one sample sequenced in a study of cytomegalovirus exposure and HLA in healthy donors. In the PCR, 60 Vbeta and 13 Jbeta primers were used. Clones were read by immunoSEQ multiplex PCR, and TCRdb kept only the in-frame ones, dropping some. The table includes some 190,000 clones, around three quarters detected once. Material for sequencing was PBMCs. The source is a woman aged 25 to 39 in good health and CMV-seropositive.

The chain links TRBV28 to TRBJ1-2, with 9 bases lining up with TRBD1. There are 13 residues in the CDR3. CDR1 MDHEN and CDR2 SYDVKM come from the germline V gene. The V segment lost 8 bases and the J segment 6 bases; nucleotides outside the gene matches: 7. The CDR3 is CASSEWTGDGYTF. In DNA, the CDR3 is TGTGCCAGCTCTGAATGGACAGGGGATGGCTACACCTTC.

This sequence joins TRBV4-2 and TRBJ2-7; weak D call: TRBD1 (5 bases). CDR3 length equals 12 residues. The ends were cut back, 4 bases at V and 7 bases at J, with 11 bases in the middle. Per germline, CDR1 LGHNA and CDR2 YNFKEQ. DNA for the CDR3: TGTGCCAGCAGCCTTGCCCCAGGGGAGCAGTACTTC. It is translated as CASSLAPGEQYF.

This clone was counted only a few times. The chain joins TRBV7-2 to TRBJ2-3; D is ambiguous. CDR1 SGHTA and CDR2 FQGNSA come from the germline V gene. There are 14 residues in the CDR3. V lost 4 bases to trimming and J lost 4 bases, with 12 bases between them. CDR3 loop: CASSSPPKPDTQYF. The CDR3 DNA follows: TGTGCCAGCAGCTCCCCCCCAAAGCCAGATACGCAGTATTTT.

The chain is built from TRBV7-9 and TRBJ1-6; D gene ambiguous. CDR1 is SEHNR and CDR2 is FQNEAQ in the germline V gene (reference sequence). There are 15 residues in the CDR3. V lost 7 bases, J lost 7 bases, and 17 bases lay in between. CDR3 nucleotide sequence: TGTGCCAGCATGTCGGGAGGCGATAAAAATTCACCCCTCCACTTT. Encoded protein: CASMSGGDKNSPLHF.

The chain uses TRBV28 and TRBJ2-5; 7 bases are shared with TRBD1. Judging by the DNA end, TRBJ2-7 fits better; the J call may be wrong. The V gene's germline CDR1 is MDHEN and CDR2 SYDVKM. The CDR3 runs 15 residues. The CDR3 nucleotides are TGTGCCAGCAGTTTTAGGGGACAGTTCTCCTACGAGCAGTACTTC. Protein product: CASSFRGQFSYEQYF.

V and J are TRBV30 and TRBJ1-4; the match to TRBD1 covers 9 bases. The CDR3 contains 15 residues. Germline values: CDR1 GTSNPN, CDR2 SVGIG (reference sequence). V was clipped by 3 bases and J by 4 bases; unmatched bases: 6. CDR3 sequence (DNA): TGTGCCTGGAGGACCGGACAGGGGTATAATGAAAAACTGTTTTTT. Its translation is CAWRTGQGYNEKLFF.

The CDR3 loop reads CASSPSPAGWGTQYF. For the CDR3, the DNA is TGTGCCAGCAGCCCTTCGCCAGCGGGGTGGGGGACCCAGTACTTC. V is TRBV7-6 and J is TRBJ2-5, with 7 bases that match TRBD2. The V gene end was trimmed by 5 bases and the J gene end by 7 bases; junction bases not matched to a gene: 13. CDR1 is SGHVS and CDR2 is FNYEAQ in the germline V gene. The CDR3 is 15 amino acids.

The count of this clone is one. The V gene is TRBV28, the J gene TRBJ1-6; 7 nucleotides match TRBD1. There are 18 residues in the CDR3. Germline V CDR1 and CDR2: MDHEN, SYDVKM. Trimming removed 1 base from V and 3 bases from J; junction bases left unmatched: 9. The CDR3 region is CASSLYALQGLYNSPLHF. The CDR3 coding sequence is TGTGCCAGCAGTTTATACGCCCTACAGGGGCTCTATAATTCACCCCTCCACTTT.

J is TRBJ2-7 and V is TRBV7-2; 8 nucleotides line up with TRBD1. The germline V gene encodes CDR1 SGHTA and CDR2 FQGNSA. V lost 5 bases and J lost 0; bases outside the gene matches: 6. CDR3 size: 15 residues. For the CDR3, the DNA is TGTGCCAGCAGCGCCCGACAGGGGAGCTCCTACGAGCAGTACTTC. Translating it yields CASSARQGSSYEQYF.

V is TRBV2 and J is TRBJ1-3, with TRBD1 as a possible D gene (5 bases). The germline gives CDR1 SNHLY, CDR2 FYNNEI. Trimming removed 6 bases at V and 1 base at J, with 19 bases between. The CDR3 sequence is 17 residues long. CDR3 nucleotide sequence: TGTGCCAGCAGGGGGCCCTTCGGTGGACGGTCTGGAAACACCATATATTTT. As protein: CASRGPFGGRSGNTIYF.